The 30 T cell receptor beta chains presented below share a single source sample, sequenced in a study of T cells in Graves' hyperthyroidism and ophthalmopathy. There were TCR beta CDR3 regions amplified from RNA transcripts. TCR CDR3 regions were first amplified by RT-PCR with HTBI primers. TCRdb reprocessed the multiplex PCR reads via MiXCR and lists one record per CDR3 protein. The sample shows roughly 700,000 distinct CDR3 sequences, about 18% of them seen only once. The specimen was blood. All receptors derive from a man aged 45 to 65 with Graves' hyperthyroidism.

This clonotype was seen a handful of times. The chain uses TRBV19 and TRBJ2-7, with D possibly being TRBD1 (6 bases). This CDR3 has 11 amino acids. Germline CDR1 reads LNHDA; CDR2 reads SQIVND (reference sequence). The V end lost 6 bases, the J end lost 5 bases, and 8 bases lay between the germline ends. CDR3 bases: TGTGCCAGTAGCAGGGGCGACGAGCAGTACTTC. It encodes CASSRGDEQYF.

Many counts were recorded for this clonotype. This chain uses TRBV6-1 with TRBJ2-7; D gene ambiguous. V was trimmed by 3 bases and J by 3 bases, leaving 3 bases between them. The CDR3 has 11 amino acids. Germline values: CDR1 MNHNS, CDR2 SASEGT. DNA for the CDR3: TGTGCCAGCAGTGAGGACTACGAGCAGTACTTC. Protein product: CASSEDYEQYF.

This clonotype was counted only a few times. J is TRBJ2-7 and V is TRBV10-1; 7 bases fit TRBD1. Trimming cost V 7 bases and J 2 bases; bases outside gene matches: 8. Germline CDR1 and CDR2: WNHNN and SYGVQD (reference sequence). The CDR3 spans 14 residues. The CDR3 nucleotides read TGCGCCAGCACCGGGACAGCTTACCCCTACGAGCAGTACTTC. This sequence encodes CASTGTAYPYEQYF.

This clonotype was seen ten or more times. The rearrangement joins TRBV6-1 to TRBJ2-3, with TRBD2 matching 8 bases. The CDR3 runs to 14 residues. CDR1 is MNHNS, CDR2 SASEGT, per germline. J was trimmed by 4 bases and V by 8 bases; bases with no gene match: 8. CDR3 region: CASFERESPDTQYF. The DNA of the CDR3 is TGTGCCAGCTTCGAGCGGGAGTCCCCAGATACGCAGTATTTT.

The sample holds many counts of this clonotype. The V gene is TRBV27, the J gene TRBJ2-3; D is unresolved. Trimming stripped 7 bases from V and 8 bases from J, with 19 bases between. The CDR3 has 14 amino acids. Germline CDR1 MNHEY, CDR2 SMNVEV (reference sequence). CDR3 region: CASMPLVATGTQYF. The CDR3 region has the DNA TGTGCCAGCATGCCTTTAGTGGCAACGGGTACGCAGTATTTT.

In its sample, this clonotype was seen many times. The gene calls are TRBV6-2 or TRBV6-3 and TRBJ1-5, with D tentatively TRBD1 (5 bases). Trimming left V 5 bases short and J 6 bases short, with 5 bases between. This CDR3 has 11 residues. Per germline, CDR1 MNHEY and CDR2 SVGEGT. CDR3 bases: TGTGCCAGCAGTGACAGTCAGCCCCAGCATTTT. Residues: CASSDSQPQHF.

The rearrangement uses TRBV18 and TRBJ2-4, with D possibly matching TRBD1 (5 bases). Per the germline V gene, CDR1 is KGHSH and CDR2 is LQKENI. CDR3 length: 15 amino acids. With 6 bases removed from V and 3 bases from J, the gap between germline ends came to 15 bases. Here the CDR3 DNA reads TGTGCCAGCTCCCACAGTCAAGGGGACAAAAACATTCAGTACTTC. Amino acid sequence: CASSHSQGDKNIQYF.

The sample holds many counts of this clonotype. V and J are TRBV11-2 and TRBJ2-2; 14 bases agree with TRBD2. The CDR3 totals 20 residues. V gave up 4 bases and J gave up 4 bases; unmatched junction bases: 14. CDR1 is SGHAT and CDR2 is FQNNGV in the germline V gene. The CDR3 protein is CASSSGLAGEGRIGTGELFF. The CDR3 DNA sequence: TGTGCCAGCAGCTCGGGACTAGCGGGAGAAGGTCGTATAGGCACCGGGGAGCTGTTTTTT. Drawing the rest from reference TRBV11-2 and TRBJ2-2, the complete variable domain is EAGVAQSPRYKIIEKRQSVAFWCNPISGHATLYWYQQILGQGPKLLIQFQNNGVVDDSQLPKDRFSAERLKGVDSTLKIQPAKLEDSAVYLCASSSGLAGEGRIGTGELFFGEGSRLTVL.

This clonotype was detected ten times or more. The chain has TRBV7-8 and TRBJ2-5; D remains ambiguous. The CDR3 covers 17 residues. V shed 1 base and J shed 3 bases, with 18 bases lying between them. CDR1 and CDR2 (germline): SGHVS, FQNEAQ. As DNA, the CDR3 is TGTGCCAGCAGCTTAGTCGTTGCCGAACGAAAAAAAGAGACCCAGTACTTC. Translated, it gives CASSLVVAERKKETQYF.

There are a few counts of this clonotype. V usage is TRBV27 and J usage is TRBJ2-2; no reliable D call. CDR3 size: 15 residues. Trimming shortened V by 7 bases and J by 1 base, and 13 bases separated the two germline ends. Germline CDR1 reads MNHEY; CDR2 reads SMNVEV (reference sequence). The CDR3 spells CASTQIVGNTGELFF. In DNA form, the CDR3 reads TGTGCCAGCACCCAAATAGTGGGGAACACCGGGGAGCTGTTTTTT.

The sample holds many counts of this clonotype. The rearrangement links TRBV7-9 to TRBJ1-4; 7 bases map to TRBD1. J lost 7 bases, V lost 5 bases, and 13 bases had no gene match. Germline V gene data show CDR1 as SEHNR and CDR2 as FQNEAQ (reference sequence). There are 16 residues in the CDR3. The CDR3 protein is CASSGNPRGDSEKLFF. The DNA for the CDR3 is TGTGCCAGCAGCGGCAACCCTAGGGGGGACAGTGAAAAACTGTTTTTT.

This clonotype was counted only a few times. J is TRBJ2-3 and V is TRBV28; D is perhaps TRBD2 (6 bases). CDR1 MDHEN and CDR2 SYDVKM come from the germline V gene. The length of the CDR3 is 15 residues. Trimming left V 1 base short and J 1 base short, with 9 bases between. CDR3 amino acids: CASSLSGEGTDTQYF. The DNA for the CDR3 is TGTGCCAGCAGTTTATCGGGGGAGGGCACAGATACGCAGTATTTT.

V gene TRBV20-1 combines with J gene TRBJ2-3; TRBD1 might be the D (6 bases). The V and J ends lost 5 bases and 4 bases respectively, with 16 bases between them. The germline CDR1 and CDR2 sequences are DFQATT and SNEGSKA (reference sequence). The CDR3 spans 14 residues. CDR3 in amino acids: CSARSQGSADTQYF. The CDR3 nucleotides read TGCAGTGCTCGTAGCCAGGGGAGCGCAGATACGCAGTATTTT.

The sample holds many counts of this clonotype. The chain is built from TRBV4-1 and TRBJ1-1; D unresolved. Germline V gene sequence: CDR1 MGHRA, CDR2 YSYEKL. CDR3 size: 13 residues. Trimming pared 1 base from V and 8 bases from J, leaving 11 bases between. The CDR3 reads CASSQVALKEAFF. CDR3 DNA: TGCGCCAGCAGCCAAGTGGCCCTGAAGGAAGCTTTCTTT.

This clonotype was counted once. The genes are TRBV4-3 and TRBJ2-7, with TRBD2 matching 7 bases. Germline V gene sequence: CDR1 LGHNA, CDR2 YSLEER. The CDR3 loop spans 15 amino acids. Trimming at V came to 0 bases and at J to 6 bases, leaving 8 bases not matched to a gene. The CDR3 region has the DNA TGCGCCAGCAGCCAAGATCGGGGGGATGGAACCGAGCAGTACTTC. Translation gives CASSQDRGDGTEQYF.

Ten or more counts support this clonotype. The chain is built from TRBV11-2 and TRBJ1-4; 8 bases line up with TRBD1. With 8 bases clipped from V and 7 bases from J, the junction kept 6 bases outside the gene matches. The length of the CDR3 is 13 residues. CDR1 SGHAT and CDR2 FQNNGV come from the germline V gene. As DNA, the CDR3 is TGTGCCAGCGAGGACAGGGAGGGTGAAAAACTGTTTTTT. Its protein is CASEDREGEKLFF.

This clonotype has a count of ten or more. V gene TRBV19 combines with J gene TRBJ2-7, with D maybe TRBD1 (6 bases). V was clipped by 2 bases and J by 5 bases, with 13 bases between them. CDR3 size: 14 residues. CDR1 LNHDA and CDR2 SQIVND come from the germline V gene (reference sequence). This chain's CDR3 is CASSILQGSHEQYF. The CDR3, as DNA: TGTGCCAGTAGTATACTACAGGGAAGCCACGAGCAGTACTTC.

The chain is built from TRBV14 and TRBJ2-7, with TRBD1 matching over 7 bases. Germline lookup yields CDR1 SGHDN and CDR2 FVKESK. Unmatched junction bases numbered 7, after V lost 4 bases and J lost 7 bases. This CDR3 spans 13 amino acids. CDR3 residues: CASSLGTVLEQYF. The CDR3 DNA reads TGTGCCAGCAGCCTCGGGACAGTTTTGGAGCAGTACTTC.

This clonotype was seen a few times. The V gene is TRBV4-1, the J gene TRBJ1-1, with 9 nucleotides matching TRBD1. The CDR3 runs to 17 residues. The germline gives CDR1 MGHRA, CDR2 YSYEKL. Trimming cost V 0 bases and J 3 bases; bases outside gene matches: 8. In DNA, the CDR3 is TGCGCCAGCAGCCAAGATCGAGGTTACAGGGGGCACACTGAAGCTTTCTTT. The encoded protein is CASSQDRGYRGHTEAFF.

This clonotype has ten or more counts. The chain is built from TRBV7-8 and TRBJ2-1, with TRBD2 matching over 9 bases. The CDR3 length is 17 residues. V shed 5 bases, J shed 4 bases, and the junction held 12 bases outside the gene matches. Per the germline V gene, CDR1 is SGHVS and CDR2 is FQNEAQ. The CDR3 DNA follows: TGTGCCAGCAGCCTTAGCTCTCCTAGCGGGAATTACAATGAGCAGTTCTTC. Amino acid sequence: CASSLSSPSGNYNEQFF.

Notes on this clonotype: The germline gene is not matched at one end of the junction; a read error may be the cause. This rearrangement joins TRBV7-6 to TRBJ1-3; D remains unclear. The CDR3 is 14 amino acids. The germline V gene has CDR1 SGHVS and CDR2 FNYEAQ. This CDR3 is CAISLAPEGNTIYF. CDR3 coding DNA: TGTGCCATCAGCTTAGCGCCCGAAGGAAACACCATATATTTT.

The table lists this clonotype with many counts. V gene TRBV12-3 or TRBV12-4 combines with J gene TRBJ2-5; tentatively, D is TRBD1 (6 bases). V lost 6 bases and J lost 7, with 15 bases in between. The CDR3 consists of 13 residues. The CDR3 region is CASSSNRDGTQYF. CDR3 sequence (DNA): TGTGCCAGCAGCTCAAACAGGGATGGGACCCAGTACTTC.

This clonotype was picked up many times. CDR3 sequence: CASSLLTSGTSNEQFF. DNA for the CDR3: TGCGCCAGCAGCTTATTGACTAGCGGGACGTCCAATGAGCAGTTCTTC. The V gene is TRBV5-1, the J gene TRBJ2-1; TRBD2 matches at 11 bases. With V trimmed by 2 bases and J by 6 bases, 7 bases remained unmatched. Germline V lookup: CDR1 SGHRS, CDR2 YFSETQ. This CDR3 region has 16 residues.

Notes on this clonotype: This may be a read error: a much more frequent sequence differs by one nucleotide. The V call is TRBV30, the J call TRBJ2-7; TRBD1 aligns across 7 bases. Losses at the gene ends were 4 bases for V and 5 bases for J; bases not matched to a gene: 11. In germline, CDR1 is GTSNPN, CDR2 SVGIG (reference sequence). CDR3 length: 14 residues. The CDR3 loop is CAWTHRGQRNEQYF. DNA for the CDR3: TGTGCCTGGACTCACAGGGGACAGAGGAACGAGCAGTACTTC.

This chain uses TRBV29-1 with TRBJ2-2; a weak D match, TRBD2 (6 bases). CDR1 SQVTM and CDR2 ANQGSEA come from the germline V gene. This CDR3 has 16 amino acids. Trimming shortened V by 0 bases and J by 4 bases, and 15 bases separated the two germline ends. CDR3 residues: CSVEDPVAGFTGELFF. In DNA form, the CDR3 reads TGCAGCGTTGAAGACCCGGTGGCGGGGTTCACCGGGGAGCTGTTTTTT.

This clonotype has at least ten counts. The chain joins TRBV5-6 to TRBJ1-1; D ambiguous. CDR3 length equals 14 residues. The V end lost 4 bases, the J end lost 1 base, and 11 bases lay between the germline ends. Germline-derived CDR1 and CDR2 are SGHDT and YYEEEE. This CDR3 reads CASSPQLQNTEAFF. The CDR3 DNA is TGTGCCAGCAGCCCACAGCTTCAGAACACTGAAGCTTTCTTT.

The sample holds a few counts of this clonotype. Here the CDR3 reads CASSLSTGGSDTQYF. The CDR3 DNA reads TGTGCCAGCAGTTTATCGACGGGAGGGTCGGATACGCAGTATTTT. The V gene is TRBV27, the J gene TRBJ2-3; 8 bases fit TRBD2. The V and J ends lost 0 bases and 6 bases, in that order; junction bases with no gene match: 5. Germline lookup yields CDR1 MNHEY and CDR2 SMNVEV (reference sequence). The CDR3 has 15 amino acids.

There are a few counts of this clonotype. The chain links TRBV5-1 to TRBJ2-7, with unresolved D. The germline V and J ends were trimmed by 0 bases and 2 bases, with 15 bases remaining between them. The CDR3 extends over 16 amino acids. Looked up from germline, CDR1 is SGHRS and CDR2 is YFSETQ. The CDR3 DNA reads TGCGCCAGCAGCTTGGCCGCGTCGTTGGCTACCTACGAGCAGTACTTC. It specifies CASSLAASLATYEQYF.

V is TRBV24-1 and J is TRBJ1-4; D not certain. CDR1 is KGHDR and CDR2 is SFDVKD in the germline V gene. The CDR3 is 12 amino acids. V shed 3 bases and J shed 5 bases, with 3 bases lying between them. The CDR3 bases are TGTGCCACCAGTGATCAAAATGAAAAACTGTTTTTT. Translating gives CATSDQNEKLFF.

The chain carries TRBV7-8 and TRBJ1-2, with a weak D call TRBD1 (5 bases). Germline loops: CDR1 SGHVS, CDR2 FQNEAQ. The CDR3 runs to 18 residues. V was trimmed by 1 base and J by 4 bases, leaving 22 bases between them. The CDR3 sequence is CASSLVLRQSPLGYGYTF. In DNA form, the CDR3 reads TGTGCCAGCAGCTTAGTGTTGAGACAGTCCCCCCTCGGCTATGGCTACACCTTC.